This T cell receptor beta chain was obtained from a study of shared clonotypes between healthy human individuals. In the original workflow: ImmunoSEQ output lacked quality scores and full-length reads, limiting matched filtering. Assay used: immunoSEQ multiplex PCR; TCRdb lists only in-frame clones, some missing. D and trimming were read from the DNA, whereas the V and J calls and clone size are those reported in that table. Found here are fewer than 1.6 million clones, 98% of them singletons; the top ten hold under 0.45%. Worth noting for this clone: No antigen is known for it.

Among the donors, all were Caucasian adults who lived in Nashville, Tennessee. Both subsets, CD45RA+ naive and CD45RA-negative memory, were split from the CD4+ cells. Trimming cost V 1 base and J 2 bases; bases outside gene matches: 8. The length of the CDR3 is 16 residues. From germline, CDR1 is SGHDN and CDR2 FVKESK. Study-wide points: Genetic and exposure-history diversity was limited by the small donor number.

This chain uses TRBV14 with TRBJ2-7; TRBD1 matches 7 bases. This TCR was recovered from a man in his thirties or forties in good health. Sequencing was carried out using naive CD4+ T cells sorted from blood. Subset described: CD45RA+ positively selected. As DNA, the CDR3 is TGTGCCAGCAGCCAAGTTGGACAGGCAAGCCCCTACGAGCAGTACTTC. Protein sequence: CASSQVGQASPYEQYF.